The clone carrying this T cell receptor beta chain was seen ten or more times. The antigen is unknown. The sample comes from a study of regulatory T cells in long-lasting Graves disease. Points from the study as a whole: The study examined only peripheral blood, not thyroid tissue.

Through Arm-PCR of CDR3 regions and iRepertoire HTBI primers, TCR beta libraries were built. TCRdb fed the multiplex PCR reads into MiXCR, producing one record per CDR3 protein. This sample has under 700,000 distinct CDR3 sequences; 15% to 20% occur once, and the top ten carry around 25%. Time point described: newly diagnosed GD, antithyroid drugs for less than 3 months. There was RNA extracted from PBMCs, and the TCR library was made from it. EDTA tubes collected nine milliliters of peripheral blood. These same records also appear under a second study, on T cells in Graves' hyperthyroidism and ophthalmopathy. That publication notes: Newly diagnosed hyperthyroidism patients aged 18 to 65 years had disease lasting under 2 months. Primed by the HTBI set, a first-round RT-PCR was run on the TCR CDR3.

The receptor was isolated from a woman aged 40 to 65 with Graves disease. The sample in question was peripheral blood mononuclear cells (PBMCs), obtained at new diagnosis, from a patient treated with antithyroid drugs.

CDR3 in amino acids: CAWSTGEKLFF. The CDR3 coding sequence is TGTGCCTGGTCGACTGGTGAAAAACTGTTTTTT. The chain recombines TRBV30 with TRBJ1-4; D not certain. This CDR3 region has 11 residues. With 5 bases removed from V and 7 bases from J, the gap between germline ends came to 8 bases. Germline V gene sequence: CDR1 GTSNPN, CDR2 SVGIG (reference sequence). The full variable domain, with the rest looked up from reference TRBV30 and TRBJ1-4, is SQTIHQWPATLVQPVGSPLSLECTVEGTSNPNLYWYRQAAGRGLQLLFYSVGIGQISSEVPQNLSASRPQDRQFILSSKKLLLSDSGFYLCAWSTGEKLFFGSGTQLSVL.